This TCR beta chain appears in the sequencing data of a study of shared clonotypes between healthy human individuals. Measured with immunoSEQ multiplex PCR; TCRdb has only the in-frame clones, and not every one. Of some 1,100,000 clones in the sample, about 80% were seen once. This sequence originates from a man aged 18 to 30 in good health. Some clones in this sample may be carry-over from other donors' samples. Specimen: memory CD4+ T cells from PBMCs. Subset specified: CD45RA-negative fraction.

The CDR3 sequence is CSYLREAGELFF. The CDR3 coding sequence is TGCAGTTATCTCAGGGAAGCCGGGGAGCTGTTTTTT. The V gene is TRBV29-1, the J gene TRBJ2-2, with D possibly being TRBD1 (5 bases). CDR3 size: 12 residues. CDR1 and CDR2 from the germline V gene are SQVTM and ANQGSEA.